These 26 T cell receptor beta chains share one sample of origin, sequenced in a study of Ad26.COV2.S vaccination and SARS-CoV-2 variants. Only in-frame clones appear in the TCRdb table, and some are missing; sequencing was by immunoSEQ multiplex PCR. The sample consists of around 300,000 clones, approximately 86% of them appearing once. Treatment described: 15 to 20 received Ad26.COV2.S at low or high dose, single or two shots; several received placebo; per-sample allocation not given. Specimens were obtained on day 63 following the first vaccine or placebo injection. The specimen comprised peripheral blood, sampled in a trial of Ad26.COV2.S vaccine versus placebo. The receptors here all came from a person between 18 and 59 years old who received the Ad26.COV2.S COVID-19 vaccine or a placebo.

This CDR3 is CASSLTGILLNEQYF. Here the CDR3 DNA reads TGTGCCAGCAGCCTGACAGGGATCCTTTTGAACGAGCAGTACTTC. V and J are TRBV11-2 and TRBJ2-7; 7 bases map to TRBD1. After removal of 5 bases from V and 5 bases from J, the junction contained 12 bases not matched to a gene. Germline CDR1 and CDR2: SGHAT and FQNNGV. The CDR3 totals 15 residues. Drawing the rest from reference TRBV11-2 and TRBJ2-7, the complete variable domain is EAGVAQSPRYKIIEKRQSVAFWCNPISGHATLYWYQQILGQGPKLLIQFQNNGVVDDSQLPKDRFSAERLKGVDSTLKIQPAKLEDSAVYLCASSLTGILLNEQYFGPGTRLTVT.

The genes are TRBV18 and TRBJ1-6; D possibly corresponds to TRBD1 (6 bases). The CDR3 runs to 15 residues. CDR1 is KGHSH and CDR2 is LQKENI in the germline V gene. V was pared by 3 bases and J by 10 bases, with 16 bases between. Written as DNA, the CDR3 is TGTGCCAGCTCACCGACAGGTGCTTTGGAATCACCCCTCCACTTT. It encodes CASSPTGALESPLHF.

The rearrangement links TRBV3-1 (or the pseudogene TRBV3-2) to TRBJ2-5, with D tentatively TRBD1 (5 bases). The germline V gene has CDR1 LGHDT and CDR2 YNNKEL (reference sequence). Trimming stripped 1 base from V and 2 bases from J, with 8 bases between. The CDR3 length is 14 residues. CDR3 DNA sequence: TGTGCCAGCAGCCAAGGGCCAGGGCAAGAGACCCAGTACTTC. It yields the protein CASSQGPGQETQYF.

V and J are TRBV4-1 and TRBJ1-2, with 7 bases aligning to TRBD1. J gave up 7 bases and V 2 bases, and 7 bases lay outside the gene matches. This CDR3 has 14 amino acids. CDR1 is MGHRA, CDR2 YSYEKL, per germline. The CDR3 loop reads CASSQPGGGRGYTF. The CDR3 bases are TGCGCCAGCAGCCAACCCGGAGGGGGCCGTGGCTACACCTTC.

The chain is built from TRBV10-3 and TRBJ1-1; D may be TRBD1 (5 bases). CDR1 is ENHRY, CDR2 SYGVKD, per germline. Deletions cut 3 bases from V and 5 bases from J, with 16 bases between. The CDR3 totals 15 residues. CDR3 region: CAISEGRGVVTEAFF. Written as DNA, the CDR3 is TGTGCCATCAGTGAAGGGCGGGGGGTGGTGACTGAAGCTTTCTTT.

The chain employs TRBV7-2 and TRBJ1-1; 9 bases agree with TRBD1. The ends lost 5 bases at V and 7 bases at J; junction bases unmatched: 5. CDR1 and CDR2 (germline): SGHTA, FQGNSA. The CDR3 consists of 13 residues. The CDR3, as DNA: TGTGCCAGCAGCATACAGGGGGCGGGTGAAGCTTTCTTT. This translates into CASSIQGAGEAFF.

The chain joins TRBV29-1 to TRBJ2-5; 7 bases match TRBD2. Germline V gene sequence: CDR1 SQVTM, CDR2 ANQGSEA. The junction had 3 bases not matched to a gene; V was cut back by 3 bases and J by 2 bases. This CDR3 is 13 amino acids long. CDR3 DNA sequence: TGCAGCGTTGAGACGCGGGGGCAAGAGACCCAGTACTTC. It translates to CSVETRGQETQYF.

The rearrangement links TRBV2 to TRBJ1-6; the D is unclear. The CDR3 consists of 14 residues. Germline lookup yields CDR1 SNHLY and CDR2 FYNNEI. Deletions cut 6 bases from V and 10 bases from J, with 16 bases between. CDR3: CASSAQGLGSPLHF. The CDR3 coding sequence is TGTGCCAGCAGCGCACAAGGGTTGGGGTCACCCCTCCACTTT. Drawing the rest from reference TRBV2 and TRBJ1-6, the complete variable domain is EPEVTQTPSHQVTQMGQEVILRCVPISNHLYFYWYRQILGQKVEFLVSFYNNEISEKSEIFDDQFSVERPDGSNFTLKIRSTKLEDSAMYFCASSAQGLGSPLHFGNGTRLTVT.

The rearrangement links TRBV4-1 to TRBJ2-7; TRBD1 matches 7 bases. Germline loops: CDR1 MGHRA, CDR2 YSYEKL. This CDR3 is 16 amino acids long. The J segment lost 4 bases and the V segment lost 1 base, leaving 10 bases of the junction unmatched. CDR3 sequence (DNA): TGCGCCAGCAGCCAAGTCGCCCGGGACAGTTTATACGAGCAGTACTTC. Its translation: CASSQVARDSLYEQYF.

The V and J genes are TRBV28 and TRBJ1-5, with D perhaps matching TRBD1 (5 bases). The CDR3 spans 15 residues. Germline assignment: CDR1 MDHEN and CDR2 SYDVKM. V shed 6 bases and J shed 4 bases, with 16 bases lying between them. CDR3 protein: CASSTSRDGNQPQHF. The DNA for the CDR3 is TGTGCCAGCAGCACTAGCCGGGACGGTAATCAGCCCCAGCATTTT.

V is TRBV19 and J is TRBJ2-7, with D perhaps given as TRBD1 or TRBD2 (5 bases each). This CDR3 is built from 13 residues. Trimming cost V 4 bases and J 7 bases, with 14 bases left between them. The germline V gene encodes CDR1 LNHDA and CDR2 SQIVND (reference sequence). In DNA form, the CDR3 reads TGTGCCAGTAGTACGATGGGACGTATAGAGCAGTACTTC. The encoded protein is CASSTMGRIEQYF.

This CDR3 reads CASSYSDPGTGVRYF. Written as DNA, the CDR3 is TGTGCCAGCAGTTATTCTGACCCCGGGACGGGCGTTAGGTACTTC. V gene TRBV6-6 combines with J gene TRBJ2-7, with D perhaps given as TRBD1 or TRBD2 (5 bases each). CDR1 and CDR2 from the germline V gene are MNHNY and SVGAGI (reference sequence). Trimming pared 3 bases from V and 12 bases from J, leaving 24 bases between. This CDR3 spans 15 amino acids.

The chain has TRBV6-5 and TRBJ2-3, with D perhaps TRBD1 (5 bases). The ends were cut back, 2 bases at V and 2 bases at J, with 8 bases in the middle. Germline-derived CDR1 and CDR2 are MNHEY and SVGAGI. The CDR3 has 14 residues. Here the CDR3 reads CASSYRGNTDTQYF. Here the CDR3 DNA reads TGTGCCAGCAGTTACAGGGGTAACACAGATACGCAGTATTTT.

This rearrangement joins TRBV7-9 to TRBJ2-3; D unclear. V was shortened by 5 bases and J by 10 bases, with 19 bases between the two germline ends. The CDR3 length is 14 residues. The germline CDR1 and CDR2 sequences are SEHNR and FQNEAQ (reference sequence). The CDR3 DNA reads TGTGCCAGCAGCCCACATGAGAATCAGATGGCGCAGTATTTT. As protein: CASSPHENQMAQYF. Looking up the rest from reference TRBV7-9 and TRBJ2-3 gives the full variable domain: DTGVSQNPRHKITKRGQNVTFRCDPISEHNRLYWYRQTLGQGPEFLTYFQNEAQLEKSRLLSDRFSAERPKGSFSTLEIQRTEQGDSAMYLCASSPHENQMAQYFGPGTRLTVL.

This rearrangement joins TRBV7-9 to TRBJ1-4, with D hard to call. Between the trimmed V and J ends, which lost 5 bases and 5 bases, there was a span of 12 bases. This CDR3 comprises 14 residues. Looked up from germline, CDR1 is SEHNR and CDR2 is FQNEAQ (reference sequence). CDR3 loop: CASSLTYQNEKLFF. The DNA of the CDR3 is TGTGCCAGCAGCCTAACGTACCAAAATGAAAAACTGTTTTTT.

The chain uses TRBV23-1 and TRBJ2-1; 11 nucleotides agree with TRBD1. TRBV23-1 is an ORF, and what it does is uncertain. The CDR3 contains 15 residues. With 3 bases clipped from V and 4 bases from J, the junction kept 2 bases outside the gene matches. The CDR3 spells CASSQGQGVYNEQFF. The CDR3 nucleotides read TGCGCCAGCAGTCAGGGACAGGGGGTTTACAATGAGCAGTTCTTC.

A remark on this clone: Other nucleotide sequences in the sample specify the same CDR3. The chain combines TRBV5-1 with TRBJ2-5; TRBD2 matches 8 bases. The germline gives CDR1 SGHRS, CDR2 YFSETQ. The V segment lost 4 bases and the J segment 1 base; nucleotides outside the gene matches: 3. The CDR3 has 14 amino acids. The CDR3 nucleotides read TGCGCCAGCAGCCCGGGAGGGGCCCAAGAGACCCAGTACTTC. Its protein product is CASSPGGAQETQYF.

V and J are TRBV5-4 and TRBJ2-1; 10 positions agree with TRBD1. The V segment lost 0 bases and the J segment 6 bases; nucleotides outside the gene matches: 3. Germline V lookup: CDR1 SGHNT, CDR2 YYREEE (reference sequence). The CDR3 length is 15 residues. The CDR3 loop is CASSLARTGGNEQFF. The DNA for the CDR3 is TGTGCCAGCAGCTTGGCGAGGACAGGGGGCAATGAGCAGTTCTTC.

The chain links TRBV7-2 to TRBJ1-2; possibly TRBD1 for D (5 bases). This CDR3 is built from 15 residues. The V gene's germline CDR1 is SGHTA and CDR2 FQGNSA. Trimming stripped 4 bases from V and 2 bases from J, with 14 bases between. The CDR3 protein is CASSSLLRGNYGYTF. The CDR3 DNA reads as TGTGCCAGCAGCTCCCTTTTGAGGGGCAACTATGGCTACACCTTC.

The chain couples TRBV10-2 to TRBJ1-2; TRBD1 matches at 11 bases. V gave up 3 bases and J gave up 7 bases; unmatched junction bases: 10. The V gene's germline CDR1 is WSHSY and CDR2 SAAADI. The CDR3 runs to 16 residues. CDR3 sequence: CASSDETGQGAGGYTF. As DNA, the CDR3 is TGCGCCAGCAGTGATGAGACAGGACAGGGGGCGGGTGGCTACACCTTC.

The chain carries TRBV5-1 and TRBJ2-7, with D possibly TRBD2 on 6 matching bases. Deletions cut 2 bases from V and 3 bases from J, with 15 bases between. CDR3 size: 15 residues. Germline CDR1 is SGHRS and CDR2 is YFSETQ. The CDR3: CASSFGEASFYEQYF. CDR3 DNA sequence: TGCGCCAGCAGCTTCGGGGAGGCCTCCTTCTACGAGCAGTACTTC. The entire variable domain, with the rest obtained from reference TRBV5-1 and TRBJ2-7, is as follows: KAGVTQTPRYLIKTRGQQVTLSCSPISGHRSVSWYQQTPGQGLQFLFEYFSETQRNKGNFPGRFSGRQFSNSRSEMNVSTLELGDSALYLCASSFGEASFYEQYFGPGTRLTVT.

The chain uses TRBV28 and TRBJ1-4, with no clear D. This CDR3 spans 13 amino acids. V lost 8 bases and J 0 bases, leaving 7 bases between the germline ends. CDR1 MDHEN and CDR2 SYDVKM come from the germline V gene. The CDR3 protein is CASSSATNEKLFF. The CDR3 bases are TGTGCCAGCTCCTCAGCAACTAATGAAAAACTGTTTTTT.

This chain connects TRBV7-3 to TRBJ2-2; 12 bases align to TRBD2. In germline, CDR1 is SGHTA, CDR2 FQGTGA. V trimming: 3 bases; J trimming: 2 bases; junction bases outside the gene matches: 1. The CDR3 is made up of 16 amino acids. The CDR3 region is CASSFGLAGNTGELFF. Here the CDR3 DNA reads TGTGCCAGCAGCTTCGGACTAGCGGGAAACACCGGGGAGCTGTTTTTT.

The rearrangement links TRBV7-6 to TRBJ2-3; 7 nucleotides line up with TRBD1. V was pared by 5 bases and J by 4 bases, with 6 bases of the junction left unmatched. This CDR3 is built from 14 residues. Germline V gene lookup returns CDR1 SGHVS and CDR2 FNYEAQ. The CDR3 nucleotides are TGTGCCAGCAGCCCGAAAGGGGGCTCAGATACGCAGTATTTT. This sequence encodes CASSPKGGSDTQYF.

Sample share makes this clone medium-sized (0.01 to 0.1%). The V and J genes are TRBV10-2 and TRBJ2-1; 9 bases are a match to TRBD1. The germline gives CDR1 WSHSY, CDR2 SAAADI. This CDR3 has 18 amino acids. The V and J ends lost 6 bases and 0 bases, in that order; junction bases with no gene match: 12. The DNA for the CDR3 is TGCGCCAGCAGCGGAGAAACCGGGACAGGGAGCTCCTACAATGAGCAGTTCTTC. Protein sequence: CASSGETGTGSSYNEQFF.

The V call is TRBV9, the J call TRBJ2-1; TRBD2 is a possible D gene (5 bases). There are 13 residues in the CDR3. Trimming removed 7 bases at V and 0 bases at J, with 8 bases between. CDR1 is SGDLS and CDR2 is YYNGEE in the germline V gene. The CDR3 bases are TGTGCCAGCGCACGGGGCTCCTACAATGAGCAGTTCTTC. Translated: CASARGSYNEQFF.